Following are 16 T cell receptor beta chains from one sample sequenced in a study of shared clonotypes between healthy human individuals. Sequencing was performed with immunoSEQ multiplex PCR; in TCRdb, only in-frame clones are kept and a portion is missing. Among about 2.4 million clones listed, more than 80% were seen once. Sequenced: naive CD4+ T cells sorted from blood. Subset denoted: CD45RA+ positively selected. The receptors stem from a man between 18 and 35 years old in good health.

The J gene is TRBJ1-1, the V gene TRBV28, with D hard to call. This CDR3 spans 13 amino acids. Trimming left V 4 bases short and J 5 bases short, with 11 bases between. The germline gives CDR1 MDHEN, CDR2 SYDVKM. CDR3 in DNA: TGTGCCAGCAGTTCGGGGAGAAGAACTGAAGCTTTCTTT. Encoded protein: CASSSGRRTEAFF. Filled out from reference TRBV28 and TRBJ1-1, the complete variable domain reads DVKVTQSSRYLVKRTGEKVFLECVQDMDHENMFWYRQDPGLGLRLIYFSYDVKMKEKGDIPEGYSVSREKKERFSLILESASTNQTSMYLCASSSGRRTEAFFGQGTRLTVV.

The chain has TRBV2 and TRBJ2-5; D is undetermined. Germline CDR1 and CDR2: SNHLY and FYNNEI. This CDR3 comprises 12 residues. V was pared by 6 bases and J by 5 bases, with 10 bases between. CDR3 in DNA: TGTGCCAGCAGCCCACAGTCGGAGACCCAGTACTTC. Its translation: CASSPQSETQYF.

V is TRBV19 and J is TRBJ2-7, with 7 bases lining up with TRBD1. V was clipped by 7 bases and J by 3 bases; unmatched bases: 6. The CDR3 extends over 13 amino acids. From germline, CDR1 is LNHDA and CDR2 SQIVND (reference sequence). CDR3 sequence (DNA): TGTGCCAGTACTCGCCCAGGGGGCTACGAGCAGTACTTC. Encoded protein: CASTRPGGYEQYF.

This chain links TRBV28 with TRBJ2-7; no firm D call. The CDR3 is 14 amino acids. Trimming took off 4 bases at V and 5 bases at J, with 15 bases between the two ends. Germline V gives CDR1 MDHEN, CDR2 SYDVKM. In DNA form, the CDR3 reads TGTGCCAGCAGTTCCCCGGGCCTGAAGGACGAGCAGTACTTC. Its protein is CASSSPGLKDEQYF.

The V call is TRBV9, the J call TRBJ2-2, with 12 bases aligning to TRBD1. V was pared by 0 bases and J by 6 bases, with 6 bases of the junction left unmatched. Germline CDR1 SGDLS, CDR2 YYNGEE. This CDR3 has 17 amino acids. CDR3 nucleotides: TGTGCCAGCAGCGTAGAGGTGGGACAGGGGGCCCCCGGGGAGCTGTTTTTT. Encoded protein: CASSVEVGQGAPGELFF. Combining the CDR3 with reference TRBV9 and TRBJ2-2 gives the whole variable domain DSGVTQTPKHLITATGQRVTLRCSPRSGDLSVYWYQQSLDQGLQFLIQYYNGEERAKGNILERFSAQQFPDLHSELNLSSLELGDSALYFCASSVEVGQGAPGELFFGEGSRLTVL.

In the case of this clone: Other DNA sequences in this sample translate to the same CDR3. The chain is built from TRBV28 and TRBJ1-2; unclear D gene. Germline values: CDR1 MDHEN, CDR2 SYDVKM. Trimming took off 5 bases at V and 2 bases at J, with 3 bases between the two ends. The CDR3 sequence is 11 residues long. CDR3 DNA: TGTGCCAGCAGTAGGAACTATGGCTACACCTTC. This gives the protein CASSRNYGYTF.

This chain joins TRBV7-8 and TRBJ1-3; weak D call: TRBD1 (6 bases). CDR1 is SGHVS, CDR2 FQNEAQ, per germline. V was cut by 1 base and J by 1 base, with 8 bases left in between. This CDR3 has 15 residues. In nucleotides, the CDR3 is TGTGCCAGCAGCTTAGTTACAGGGTCTGGAAACACCATATATTTT. Protein: CASSLVTGSGNTIYF. The full variable domain, completed using reference TRBV7-8 and TRBJ1-3, is GAGVSQSPRYKVAKRGQDVALRCDPISGHVSLFWYQQALGQGPEFLTYFQNEAQLDKSGLPSDRFFAERPEGSVSTLKIQRTQQEDSAVYLCASSLVTGSGNTIYFGEGSWLTVV.

This clone was seen a handful of times. The chain combines TRBV7-8 with TRBJ1-1; 10 bases agree with TRBD1. J gave up 4 bases and V 5 bases, and 4 bases lay outside the gene matches. CDR1 is SGHVS, CDR2 FQNEAQ, per germline. The CDR3 has 14 residues. The CDR3 protein is CASSLRDRGTEAFF. DNA of the CDR3: TGTGCCAGCAGCCTCCGGGACAGGGGCACTGAAGCTTTCTTT.

This clone has just a few counts. This chain links TRBV30 with TRBJ1-5; D gene uncertain. V gave up 1 base and J gave up 6 bases, with 16 bases separating them. Germline lookup yields CDR1 GTSNPN and CDR2 SVGIG (reference sequence). This CDR3 contains 15 residues. The CDR3 DNA reads TGTGCCTGGAGTGCTGGCAGCGGGTTGAGTCAGCCCCAGCATTTT. Its translation is CAWSAGSGLSQPQHF.

The genes are TRBV9 and TRBJ1-2; 7 bases are a match to TRBD1. V shed 4 bases and J 3 bases; nucleotides not matched to a gene: 6. This CDR3 has 14 residues. Per the germline V gene, CDR1 is SGDLS and CDR2 is YYNGEE. The CDR3 bases are TGTGCCAGCAGCCCCTTGCAGGGGGACTATGGCTACACCTTC. Amino acids: CASSPLQGDYGYTF.

This chain joins TRBV7-8 and TRBJ1-5; D is unclear. The CDR3 consists of 14 residues. Germline V gives CDR1 SGHVS, CDR2 FQNEAQ. Trimming shortened V by 2 bases and J by 7 bases, and 12 bases separated the two germline ends. As DNA, the CDR3 is TGTGCCAGCAGCTTATCAGCGTCGGGACAGCCCCAGCATTTT. Protein: CASSLSASGQPQHF.

The chain recombines TRBV6-1 with TRBJ1-2; D gene unclear. Trimming took off 2 bases at V and 12 bases at J, with 13 bases between the two ends. The CDR3 length is 12 residues. Germline V gene sequence: CDR1 MNHNS, CDR2 SASEGT. The CDR3 spells CASSESTFLHTF. CDR3 DNA: TGTGCCAGCAGTGAAAGCACCTTTCTTCACACCTTC.

This chain uses TRBV29-1 with TRBJ2-1; 7 bases match TRBD1. Losses at the gene ends were 3 bases for V and 9 bases for J; bases not matched to a gene: 2. Per germline, CDR1 SQVTM and CDR2 ANQGSEA. CDR3 length: 11 residues. The CDR3 nucleotides read TGCAGCGTTGATGGGACAGCTGAGCAGTTCTTC. This gives the protein CSVDGTAEQFF.

The chain employs TRBV6-1 and TRBJ1-1; D is possibly TRBD1 (6 bases). Germline CDR1 and CDR2: MNHNS and SASEGT. The CDR3 has 14 residues. V was clipped by 7 bases and J by 0 bases, with 12 bases between them. The DNA of the CDR3 is TGTGCCAGCACCTCGTGGGGGCTGAACACTGAAGCTTTCTTT. Protein product: CASTSWGLNTEAFF.

The chain combines TRBV7-9 with TRBJ2-5; D call uncertain. V was shortened by 3 bases and J by 2 bases, with 10 bases between the two germline ends. Germline values: CDR1 SEHNR, CDR2 FQNEAQ (reference sequence). This CDR3 is 14 amino acids long. The CDR3, as DNA: TGTGCCAGCAGCTTTGATGGAGCGCAAGAGACCCAGTACTTC. Encoded protein: CASSFDGAQETQYF.

The chain uses TRBV15 and TRBJ1-4; the match to TRBD1 covers 10 bases. Germline trimming cut 3 bases from V and 1 base from J; bases unmatched to any gene: 11. The CDR3 length is 19 residues. Germline V gene lookup returns CDR1 LNHNV and CDR2 YYDKDF (reference sequence). CDR3 in DNA: TGTGCCACCAGCAGTGGTGACAGGGGGCGCTTGGGAACTAATGAAAAACTGTTTTTT. The encoded protein is CATSSGDRGRLGTNEKLFF.